Following are 9 T cell receptor beta chains from one sample sequenced in a study of T cells after yellow fever vaccination. One entry per CDR3 protein, called by TCRdb with MiXCR from the 5' RACE reads. This sample has around 100,000 distinct CDR3 sequences; approximately 8.4% occur once, and the top ten carry 25%. The specimen comprised CD8+ T cells sorted from PBMCs, sampled 45 days after the yellow fever booster vaccination. These receptors all stem from a man under 40 who received the YFV17D yellow fever vaccine.

This clonotype occurred many times. V usage is TRBV5-1 and J usage is TRBJ1-5, with D perhaps TRBD1 (5 bases). The CDR3 spans 15 residues. CDR1 is SGHRS and CDR2 is YFSETQ in the germline V gene. V was shortened by 0 bases and J by 8 bases, with 15 bases between the two germline ends. CDR3 sequence: CASSLAAGPLEPQHF. For the CDR3, the DNA is TGCGCCAGCAGCTTGGCGGCAGGGCCTTTGGAGCCCCAGCATTTT. The full variable domain, its missing parts supplied by reference TRBV5-1 and TRBJ1-5, is KAGVTQTPRYLIKTRGQQVTLSCSPISGHRSVSWYQQTPGQGLQFLFEYFSETQRNKGNFPGRFSGRQFSNSRSEMNVSTLELGDSALYLCASSLAAGPLEPQHFGDGTRLSIL.

There are many counts of this clonotype. This chain uses TRBV5-1 with TRBJ2-1; D is ambiguous. Trimming stripped 5 bases from V and 10 bases from J, with 10 bases between. CDR1 and CDR2 from the germline V gene are SGHRS and YFSETQ. The CDR3 totals 11 residues. CDR3 protein: CASRSEGEQFF. The CDR3 nucleotides are TGCGCCAGCAGATCGGAAGGAGAGCAGTTCTTC.

This clonotype was seen a handful of times. This sequence joins TRBV12-3 or TRBV12-4 and TRBJ1-4; the D is unclear. The V and J ends lost 4 bases and 8 bases respectively, with 5 bases between them. This CDR3 is 11 amino acids long. The CDR3 sequence: CASSSGEKLFF. CDR3 coding DNA: TGTGCCAGCAGTTCGGGAGAAAAACTGTTTTTT.

This clonotype was seen many times. The V call is TRBV7-8, the J call TRBJ2-6; a weak D match, TRBD2 (6 bases). The germline V and J ends were trimmed by 7 bases and 5 bases, with 9 bases remaining between them. The CDR3 has 13 residues. In germline, CDR1 is SGHVS, CDR2 FQNEAQ. CDR3 sequence (DNA): TGTGCCAGCAATGCGGGGAGGGCCAACGTCCTGACTTTC. Translating it yields CASNAGRANVLTF. The whole variable domain, remainder taken from reference TRBV7-8 and TRBJ2-6, is GAGVSQSPRYKVAKRGQDVALRCDPISGHVSLFWYQQALGQGPEFLTYFQNEAQLDKSGLPSDRFFAERPEGSVSTLKIQRTQQEDSAVYLCASNAGRANVLTFGAGSRLTVL.

As regards this clonotype: Possible read error: a much larger clone is one base away. V usage is TRBV15 and J usage is TRBJ2-3, with D uncertain. The CDR3 has 13 amino acids. The V gene's germline CDR1 is LNHNV and CDR2 YYDKDF (reference sequence). The CDR3 bases are TGTGCCACCAGCACTATAAACTCAGAGACGCAGTATTTT. Encoded protein: CATSTINSETQYF.

This clonotype was counted many times. The chain couples TRBV6-5 to TRBJ2-2, with 12 bases identical to TRBD2. The CDR3 contains 17 residues. V gave up 2 bases and J gave up 11 bases; unmatched junction bases: 12. The germline CDR1 and CDR2 sequences are MNHEY and SVGAGI. CDR3 nucleotides: TGTGCCAGCAGTTACCCACTAGCGGGAGGTCCAGGGAAAGAGCTGTTTTTT. The encoded protein is CASSYPLAGGPGKELFF.

Of note for this clonotype: At one end the junction does not follow the germline gene, possibly because of a read error. V is TRBV5-1 and J is TRBJ2-3; TRBD2 might be the D (6 bases). Germline V CDR1 and CDR2: SGHRS, YFSETQ. This CDR3 has 17 amino acids. CDR3 region: CASSKRLVLGPTYTQYF. CDR3 nucleotides: TGCGCCAGCAGCAAACGACTAGTTTTGGGCCCCACATATACGCAGTATTTT.

This clonotype has at least ten counts. V gene TRBV28 combines with J gene TRBJ2-3, with D perhaps TRBD1 (6 bases). Germline V gene sequence: CDR1 MDHEN, CDR2 SYDVKM. The V gene lost 3 bases and the J gene lost 0 bases, with 7 bases spanning the gap. The CDR3 loop spans 14 amino acids. The DNA for the CDR3 is TGTGCCAGCAGTTTCACAGGGAGCACAGATACGCAGTATTTT. This gives the protein CASSFTGSTDTQYF. The whole variable domain, remainder taken from reference TRBV28 and TRBJ2-3, is DVKVTQSSRYLVKRTGEKVFLECVQDMDHENMFWYRQDPGLGLRLIYFSYDVKMKEKGDIPEGYSVSREKKERFSLILESASTNQTSMYLCASSFTGSTDTQYFGPGTRLTVL.

In its sample, this clonotype was seen a few times. The chain is built from TRBV11-3 and TRBJ2-2, with D perhaps TRBD1 or TRBD2 (5 bases each). V was cut by 3 bases and J by 6 bases, with 20 bases left in between. CDR3 length: 17 amino acids. The germline CDR1 and CDR2 sequences are SGHNT and YENEEA. The CDR3 loop is CASSFFYGTGFAGELFF. The CDR3 DNA sequence: TGTGCCAGCAGCTTCTTTTACGGGACGGGTTTCGCCGGGGAGCTGTTTTTT.